This TCR beta chain appears in the sequencing data of a study of T cells in Graves' hyperthyroidism and ophthalmopathy. Germline V lookup: CDR1 MDHEN, CDR2 SYDVKM. There are 16 residues in the CDR3. V was clipped by 6 bases and J by 1 base; unmatched bases: 8. RNA transcripts served as the template for amplifying TCR beta CDR3 regions. With the HTBI primer set, the TCR CDR3 went through a first round of RT-PCR. TCRdb passed the multiplex PCR reads through MiXCR, listing each CDR3 protein once. Among around 340,000 distinct CDR3 sequences listed, roughly 13% were seen once. The clonotype originates from a woman in her 30s with Graves' hyperthyroidism. The sample comprised blood. The V gene is TRBV28, the J gene TRBJ2-1; 8 bases are shared with TRBD2. Written as DNA, the CDR3 is TGTGCCAGCAGCCTGGATAGCGGGAAATCCTACAATGAGCAGTTCTTC. Its translation is CASSLDSGKSYNEQFF.